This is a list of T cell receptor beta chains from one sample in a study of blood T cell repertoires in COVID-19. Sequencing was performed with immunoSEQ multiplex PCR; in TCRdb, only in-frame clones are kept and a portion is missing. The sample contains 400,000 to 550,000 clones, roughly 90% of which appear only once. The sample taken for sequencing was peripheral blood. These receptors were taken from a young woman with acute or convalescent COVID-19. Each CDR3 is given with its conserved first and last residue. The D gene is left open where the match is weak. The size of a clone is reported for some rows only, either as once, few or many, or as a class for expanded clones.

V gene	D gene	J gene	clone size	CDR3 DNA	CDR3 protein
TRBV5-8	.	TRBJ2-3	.	TGTGCCAGCCCCGGCTGGCAGGGAGGTGATACGCAGTATTTT	CASPGWQGGDTQYF
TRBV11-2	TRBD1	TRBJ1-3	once	TGTGCCAGCAGCCCACTGGGACAGGTTATGGACACCATATATTTT	CASSPLGQVMDTIYF
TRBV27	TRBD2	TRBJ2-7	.	TGTGCCAGCAGTTACGAGCGGGGCTACGAGCAGTACTTC	CASSYERGYEQYF
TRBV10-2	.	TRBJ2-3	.	TGCGCCACCAGAGTACACGGGGGTGGCACAGATACGCAGTATTTT	CATRVHGGGTDTQYF
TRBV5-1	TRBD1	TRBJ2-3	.	TGCGCCAGCAGCTATCAGGGGGCAGATACGCAGTATTTT	CASSYQGADTQYF
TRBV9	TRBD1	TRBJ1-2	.	TGTGCCAGCAGCGGGGCGCGGGCAGGGGGGCACTATGGCTACACCTTC	CASSGARAGGHYGYTF
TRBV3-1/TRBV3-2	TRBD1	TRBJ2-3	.	TGTGCCAGCAGCCAACATGGGACAGGGGACGCAGATACGCAGTATTTT	CASSQHGTGDADTQYF
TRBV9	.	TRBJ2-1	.	TGTGCCAGCAGCGTAGGAGGCCCTCCTTCCTACAATGAGCAGTTCTTC	CASSVGGPPSYNEQFF
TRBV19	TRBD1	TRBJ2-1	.	TGTGCCAGTAGTATAGAAGGGACAGCTAATTACAATGAGCAGTTCTTC	CASSIEGTANYNEQFF
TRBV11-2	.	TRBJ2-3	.	TGTGCCAGTCACCCTGGGGCGGGGGATACGCAGTATTTT	CASHPGAGDTQYF
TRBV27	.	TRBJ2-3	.	TGTGCCAGCAGGACTCGGGGTTCGGGTACGCAGTATTTT	CASRTRGSGTQYF
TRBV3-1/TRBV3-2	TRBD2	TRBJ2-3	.	TGTGCCAGCAGCCAAGAGATAGCGGGGCGCCGAGATACGCAGTATTTT	CASSQEIAGRRDTQYF
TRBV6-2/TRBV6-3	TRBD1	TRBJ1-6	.	TGTGCCAGCAGTTACTCGTGGACAGGCCAAAATTCACCCCTCCACTTT	CASSYSWTGQNSPLHF
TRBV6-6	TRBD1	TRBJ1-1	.	TGTGCCAGCAGTCTGGCAGGGGGCCGTGGTGACACTGAAGCTTTCTTT	CASSLAGGRGDTEAFF
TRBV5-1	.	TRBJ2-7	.	TGCGCCAGCAGCTTGGACGACGGAGGAGGGGAGCAGTACTTC	CASSLDDGGGEQYF
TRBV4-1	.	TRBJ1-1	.	TGCGCCAGCAGCCGTCGGGACATGAACACTGAAGCTTTCTTT	CASSRRDMNTEAFF
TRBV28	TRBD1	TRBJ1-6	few	TGTGCCAGCAGTATCGGACAGGGGTATCGAGCACCCCTCCACTTT	CASSIGQGYRAPLHF
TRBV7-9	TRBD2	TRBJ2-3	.	TGTGCCAGCAGCTTAGTCCCCCTAGCGGGGGACACAGATACGCAGTATTTT	CASSLVPLAGDTDTQYF
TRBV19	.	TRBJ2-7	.	TGTGCCAGTAGTCCGGGGAGCTACGAGCAGTACTTC	CASSPGSYEQYF
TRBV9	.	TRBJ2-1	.	TGTGCCAGCAGCGGACGACTAGACCATGAGCAGTTCTTC	CASSGRLDHEQFF
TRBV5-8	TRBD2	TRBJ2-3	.	TGTGCCAGCAGCTTGGTAGCGGGGGGCACAGATACGCAGTATTTT	CASSLVAGGTDTQYF
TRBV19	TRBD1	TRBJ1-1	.	TGTGCCAGTAGTGGTATACAGGGGAGGAACACTGAAGCTTTCTTT	CASSGIQGRNTEAFF
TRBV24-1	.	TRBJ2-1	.	TGTGCCACCTCTAGCCGGAGCTCCTACAATGAGCAGTTCTTC	CATSSRSSYNEQFF
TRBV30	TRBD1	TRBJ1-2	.	TGTGCCTGGAGTCAGGGACAGGGGGATGGCTACACCTTC	CAWSQGQGDGYTF
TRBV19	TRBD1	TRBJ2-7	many	TGTGCCAGTACCCCGTCAGGGGGCTTCCACGAGCAGTACTTC	CASTPSGGFHEQYF
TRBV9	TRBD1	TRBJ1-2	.	TGTGCCAGCAGCGTAGAGGACAGGCTTAACTATGGCTACACCTTC	CASSVEDRLNYGYTF
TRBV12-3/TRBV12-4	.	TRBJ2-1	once	TGTGCCAGCAGTTTAGGTCGTCAGTTTGAGCAGTTCTTC	CASSLGRQFEQFF
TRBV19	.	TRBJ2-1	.	TGTGCCAGTAGTCCCACGGCGGGTTCCTACAATGAGCAGTTCTTC	CASSPTAGSYNEQFF
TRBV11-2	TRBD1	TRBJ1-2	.	TGTGCCAGCAGCGACCCTGTGGACAGGGGATATGGTGGCTACACCTTC	CASSDPVDRGYGGYTF
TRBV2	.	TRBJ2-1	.	TGTGCCAGCAGTCCAGGTCGGTACAATGAGCAGTTCTTC	CASSPGRYNEQFF
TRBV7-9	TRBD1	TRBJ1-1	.	TGTGCCAGCAGCTCCGCCTTAGGACAGGGCCCGAACACTGAAGCTTTCTTT	CASSSALGQGPNTEAFF
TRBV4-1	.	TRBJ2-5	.	TGCGCCAGCAGCCAAGATCGGGGGGCAGAGACCCAGTACTTC	CASSQDRGAETQYF
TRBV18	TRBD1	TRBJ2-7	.	TGTGCCAGCTTCCGGGACAGGGGGTCCAGCGAGCAGTACTTC	CASFRDRGSSEQYF
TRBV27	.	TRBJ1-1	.	TGTGCCAGCAGACGAGACCCGACAGCGAACACTGAAGCTTTCTTT	CASRRDPTANTEAFF
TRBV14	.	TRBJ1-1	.	TGTGCCAGCAGCCCACCGGGACTCACGAGTGAAGCTTTCTTT	CASSPPGLTSEAFF
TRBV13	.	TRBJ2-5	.	TGTGCCAGCAGCACTAGGGTTGCTCATAAAGAGACCCAGTACTTC	CASSTRVAHKETQYF
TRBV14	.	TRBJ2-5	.	TGTGCCAGCAGCCAAGACCCGAGCCGGGGGACCCAGTACTTC	CASSQDPSRGTQYF
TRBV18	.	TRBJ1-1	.	TGTGCCAGCTCACCTACAGGGATGAACACTGAAGCTTTCTTT	CASSPTGMNTEAFF
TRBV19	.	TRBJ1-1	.	TGTGCCAGTACCAGCCACTCAGGGTTGAACACTGAAGCTTTCTTT	CASTSHSGLNTEAFF
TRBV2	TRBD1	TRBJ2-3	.	TGTGCCAGCAGTTCCGACAGGGGGCCAGATACGCAGTATTTT	CASSSDRGPDTQYF
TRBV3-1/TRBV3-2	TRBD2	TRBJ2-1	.	TGTGCCAGCAGCCAAGATTTAGGCGGGGGGGGTATCAGTGAGCAGTTCTTC	CASSQDLGGGGISEQFF
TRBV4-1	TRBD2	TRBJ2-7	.	TGCGCCAGCAGCCCTAGCGGGGGGGTCTACGAGCAGTACTTC	CASSPSGGVYEQYF
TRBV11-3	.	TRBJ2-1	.	TGTGCCAGCAGCTTAGATCGTTTCTACAATGAGCAGTTCTTC	CASSLDRFYNEQFF
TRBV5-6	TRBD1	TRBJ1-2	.	TGTGCCAGCAGCTTGGGACAGGGGGCGAATGGCTACACCTTC	CASSLGQGANGYTF
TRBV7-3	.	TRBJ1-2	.	TGTGCCAGCACCCCCTCGCCGGGAGGTTCGGACTATGGCTACACCTTC	CASTPSPGGSDYGYTF
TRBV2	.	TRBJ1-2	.	TGTGCCAGCAGAACAGGGTATGGCTACACCTTC	CASRTGYGYTF
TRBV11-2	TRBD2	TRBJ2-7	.	TGTGCCAGCAGCGAGGGACTAGCGGGGGGAACCGAGCAGTACTTC	CASSEGLAGGTEQYF
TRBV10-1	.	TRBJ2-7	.	TGCGCCAGCAGTGACGGGAGGGGGCTCTACGAGCAGTACTTC	CASSDGRGLYEQYF
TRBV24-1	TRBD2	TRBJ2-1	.	TGTGCCACCATGTGGAGCGGGGGGCCGAGCAATGAGCAGTTCTTC	CATMWSGGPSNEQFF
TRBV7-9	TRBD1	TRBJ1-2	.	TGTGCCAGCAGCTTCGACAGGGGCCGGGGCTACACCTTC	CASSFDRGRGYTF
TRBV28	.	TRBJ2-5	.	TGTGCCAGCAGCCAACTAGAGAACTTACAAGAGACCCAGTACTTC	CASSQLENLQETQYF
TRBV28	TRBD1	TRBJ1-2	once	TGTGCCAGCAGTTTAGCAGGCAGGGGGTACTATGGCTACACCTTC	CASSLAGRGYYGYTF
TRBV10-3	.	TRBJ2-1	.	TGTGCCATCAGTGAGGGGACATTAGATGAGCAGTTCTTC	CAISEGTLDEQFF
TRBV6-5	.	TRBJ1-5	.	TGTGCCAGCAGTAGACAGCACAATCAGCCCCAGCATTTT	CASSRQHNQPQHF
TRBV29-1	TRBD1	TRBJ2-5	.	TGCAGCGTAGGACAGGGAACGGAGACCCAGTACTTC	CSVGQGTETQYF